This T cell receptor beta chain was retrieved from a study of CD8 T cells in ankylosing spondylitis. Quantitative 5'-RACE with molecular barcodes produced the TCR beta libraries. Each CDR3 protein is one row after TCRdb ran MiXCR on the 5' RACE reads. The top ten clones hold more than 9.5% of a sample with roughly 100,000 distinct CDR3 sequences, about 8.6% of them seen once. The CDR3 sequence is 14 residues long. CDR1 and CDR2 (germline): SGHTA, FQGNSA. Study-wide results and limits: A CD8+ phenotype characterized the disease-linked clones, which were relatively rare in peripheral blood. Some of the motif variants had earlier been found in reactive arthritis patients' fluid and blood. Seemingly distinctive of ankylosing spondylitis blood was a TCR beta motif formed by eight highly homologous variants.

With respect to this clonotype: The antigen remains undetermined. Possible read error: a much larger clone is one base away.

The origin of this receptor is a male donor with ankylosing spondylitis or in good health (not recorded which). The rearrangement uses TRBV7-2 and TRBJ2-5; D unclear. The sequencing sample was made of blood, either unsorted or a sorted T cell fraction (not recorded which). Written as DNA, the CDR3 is TGTGTCAGCAGCTTAGCCTTACGAGGCGGGACCCAGTACTTC. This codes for CVSSLALRGGTQYF. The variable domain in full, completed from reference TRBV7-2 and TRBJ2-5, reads GAGVSQSPSNKVTEKGKDVELRCDPISGHTALYWYRQSLGQGLEFLIYFQGNSAPDKSGLPSDRFSAERTGGSVSTLTIQRTQQEDSAVYLCVSSLALRGGTQYFGPGTRLLVL.